Listed here is a single T cell receptor (beta chain). V lost 7 bases to trimming and J lost 3 bases; unmatched junction nucleotides: 6. Germline V gene data show CDR1 as MNHEY and CDR2 as SMNVEV (reference sequence). The CDR3 loop spans 14 amino acids. This record comes from a study of blood T cell repertoires in COVID-19. Overall study context: Sites in the United States, Italy and Spain provided acute and convalescent COVID-19 samples. The analysed material was cDNA or gDNA that came from T cells, B-cell-depleted T cells, or PBMCs.

In the original analysis: By means of reference gene primer amplification, nucleated cell counts were estimated. The table came from immunoSEQ multiplex PCR; TCRdb's copy has only in-frame clones and leaves some out. V and J calls plus clone size are reproduced from that table; the DNA served to infer D and trimming. The sample shows tens of thousands of clones, roughly 80% of them seen only once. Sequenced: peripheral blood. The clonotype originates from a woman between 50 and 59 years old with acute or convalescent COVID-19. The chain has TRBV27 and TRBJ2-1, with 7 positions matching TRBD1. CDR3 nucleotide sequence: TGTGCCAGCACCCCGCAGGGGGTCTACAATGAGCAGTTCTTC. This encodes CASTPQGVYNEQFF.